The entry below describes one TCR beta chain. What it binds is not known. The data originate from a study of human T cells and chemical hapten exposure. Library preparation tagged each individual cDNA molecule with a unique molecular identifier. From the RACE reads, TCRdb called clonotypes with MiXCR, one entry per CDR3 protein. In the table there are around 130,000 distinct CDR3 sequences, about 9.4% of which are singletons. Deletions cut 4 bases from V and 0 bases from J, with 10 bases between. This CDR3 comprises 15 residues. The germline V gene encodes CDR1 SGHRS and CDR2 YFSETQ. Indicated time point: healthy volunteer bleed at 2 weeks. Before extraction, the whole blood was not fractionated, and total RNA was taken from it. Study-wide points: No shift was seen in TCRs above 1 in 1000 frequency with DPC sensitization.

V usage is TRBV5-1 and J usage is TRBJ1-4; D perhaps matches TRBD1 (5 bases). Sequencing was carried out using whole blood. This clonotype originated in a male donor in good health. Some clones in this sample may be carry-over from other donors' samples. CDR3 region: CASSPQTATNEKLFF. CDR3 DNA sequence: TGCGCCAGCAGCCCCCAGACAGCAACTAATGAAAAACTGTTTTTT.